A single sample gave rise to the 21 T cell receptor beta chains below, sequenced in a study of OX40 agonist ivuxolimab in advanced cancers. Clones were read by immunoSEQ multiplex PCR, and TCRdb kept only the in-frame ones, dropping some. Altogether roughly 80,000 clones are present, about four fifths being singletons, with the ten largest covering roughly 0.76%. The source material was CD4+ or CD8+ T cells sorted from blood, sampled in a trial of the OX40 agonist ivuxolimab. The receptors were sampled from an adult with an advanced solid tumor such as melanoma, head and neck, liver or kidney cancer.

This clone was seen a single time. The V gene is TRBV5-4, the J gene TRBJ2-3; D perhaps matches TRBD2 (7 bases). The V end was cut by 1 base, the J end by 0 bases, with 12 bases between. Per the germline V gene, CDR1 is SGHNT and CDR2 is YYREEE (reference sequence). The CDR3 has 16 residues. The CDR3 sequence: CASSLSGGHSTDTQYF. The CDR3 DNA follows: TGTGCCAGCAGCTTGTCCGGGGGGCATAGCACAGATACGCAGTATTTT.

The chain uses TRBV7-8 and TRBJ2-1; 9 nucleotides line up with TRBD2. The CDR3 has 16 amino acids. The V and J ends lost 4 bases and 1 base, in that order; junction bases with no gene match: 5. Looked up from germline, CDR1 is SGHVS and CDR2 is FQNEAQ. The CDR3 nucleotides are TGTGCCAGCAGCTCGACTAGCGGCCCGTCCTACAATGAGCAGTTCTTC. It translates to CASSSTSGPSYNEQFF.

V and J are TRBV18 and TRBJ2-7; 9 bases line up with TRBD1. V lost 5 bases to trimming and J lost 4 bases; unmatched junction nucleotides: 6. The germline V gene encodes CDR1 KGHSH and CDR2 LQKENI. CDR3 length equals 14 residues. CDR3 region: CASSETGGLYEQYF. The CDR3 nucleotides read TGTGCCAGCTCAGAAACAGGGGGCCTTTACGAGCAGTACTTC.

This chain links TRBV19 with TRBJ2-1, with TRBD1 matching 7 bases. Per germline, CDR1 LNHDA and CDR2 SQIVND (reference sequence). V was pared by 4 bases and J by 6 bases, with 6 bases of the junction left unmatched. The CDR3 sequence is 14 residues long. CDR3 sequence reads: CASSTVTGINEQFF. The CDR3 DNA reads TGTGCCAGTAGTACGGTGACAGGGATCAATGAGCAGTTCTTC.

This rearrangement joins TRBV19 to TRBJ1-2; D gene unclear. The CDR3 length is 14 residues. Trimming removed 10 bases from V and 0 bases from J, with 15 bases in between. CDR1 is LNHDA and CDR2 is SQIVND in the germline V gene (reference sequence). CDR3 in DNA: TGTGCCATCAAAACCCCGGGGTCTAACTATGGCTACACCTTC. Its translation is CAIKTPGSNYGYTF.

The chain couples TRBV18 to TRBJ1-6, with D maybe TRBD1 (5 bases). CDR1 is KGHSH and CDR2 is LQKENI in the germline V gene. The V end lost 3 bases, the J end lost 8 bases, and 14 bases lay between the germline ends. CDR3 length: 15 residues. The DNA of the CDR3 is TGTGCCAGCTCACCCCCCCAGGGAGGGGATTCACCCCTCCACTTT. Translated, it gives CASSPPQGGDSPLHF.

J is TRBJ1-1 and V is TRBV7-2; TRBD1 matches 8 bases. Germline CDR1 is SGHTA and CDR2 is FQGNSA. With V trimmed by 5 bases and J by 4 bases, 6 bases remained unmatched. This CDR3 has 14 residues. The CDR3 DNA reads TGTGCCAGCAGCCCACAGGGGGTGAGCACTGAAGCTTTCTTT. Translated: CASSPQGVSTEAFF.

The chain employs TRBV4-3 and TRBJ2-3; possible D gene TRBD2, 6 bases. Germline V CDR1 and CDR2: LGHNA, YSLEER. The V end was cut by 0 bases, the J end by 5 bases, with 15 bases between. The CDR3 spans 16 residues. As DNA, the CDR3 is TGCGCCAGCAGCCAAGAGTGGGCGGGGAGTCGAGATACGCAGTATTTT. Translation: CASSQEWAGSRDTQYF.

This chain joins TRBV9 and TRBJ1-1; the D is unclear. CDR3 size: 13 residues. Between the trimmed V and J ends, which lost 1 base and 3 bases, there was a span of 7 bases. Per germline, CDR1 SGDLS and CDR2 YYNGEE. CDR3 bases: TGTGCCAGCAGCGTATCCGGGGACACTGAAGCTTTCTTT. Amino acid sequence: CASSVSGDTEAFF. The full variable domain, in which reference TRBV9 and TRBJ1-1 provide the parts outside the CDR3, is DSGVTQTPKHLITATGQRVTLRCSPRSGDLSVYWYQQSLDQGLQFLIQYYNGEERAKGNILERFSAQQFPDLHSELNLSSLELGDSALYFCASSVSGDTEAFFGQGTRLTVV.

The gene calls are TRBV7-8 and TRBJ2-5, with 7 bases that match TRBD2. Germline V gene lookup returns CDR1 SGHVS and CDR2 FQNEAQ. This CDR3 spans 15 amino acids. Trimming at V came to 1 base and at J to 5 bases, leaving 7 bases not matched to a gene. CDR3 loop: CASSLEGGRLETQYF. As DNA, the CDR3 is TGTGCCAGCAGCTTAGAGGGCGGGAGATTGGAGACCCAGTACTTC.

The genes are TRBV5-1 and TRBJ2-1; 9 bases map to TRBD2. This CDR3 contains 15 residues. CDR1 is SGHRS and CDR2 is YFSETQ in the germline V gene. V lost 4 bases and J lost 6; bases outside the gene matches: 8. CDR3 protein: CASSLGTSNTNEQFF. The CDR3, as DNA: TGCGCCAGCAGCCTGGGGACTAGCAACACCAATGAGCAGTTCTTC.

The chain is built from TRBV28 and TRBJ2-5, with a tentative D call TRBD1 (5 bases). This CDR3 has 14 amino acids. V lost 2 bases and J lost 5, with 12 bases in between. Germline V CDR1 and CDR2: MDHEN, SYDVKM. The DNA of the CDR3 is TGTGCCAGCAGTTTAACGGCAGGGATGGAGACCCAGTACTTC. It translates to CASSLTAGMETQYF. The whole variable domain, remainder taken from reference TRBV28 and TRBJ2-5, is DVKVTQSSRYLVKRTGEKVFLECVQDMDHENMFWYRQDPGLGLRLIYFSYDVKMKEKGDIPEGYSVSREKKERFSLILESASTNQTSMYLCASSLTAGMETQYFGPGTRLLVL.

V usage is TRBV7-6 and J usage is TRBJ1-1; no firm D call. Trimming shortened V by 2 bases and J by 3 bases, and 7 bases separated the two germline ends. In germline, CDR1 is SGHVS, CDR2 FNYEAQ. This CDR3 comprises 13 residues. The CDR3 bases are TGTGCCAGCAGCTTAAGCCTATACACTGAAGCTTTCTTT. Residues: CASSLSLYTEAFF.

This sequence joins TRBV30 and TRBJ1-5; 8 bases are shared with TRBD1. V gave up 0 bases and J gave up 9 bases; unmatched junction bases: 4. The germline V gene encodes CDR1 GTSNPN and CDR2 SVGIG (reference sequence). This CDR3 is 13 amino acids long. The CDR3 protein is CAWSVQGVGPQHF. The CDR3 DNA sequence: TGTGCCTGGAGTGTACAGGGGGTAGGGCCCCAGCATTTT.

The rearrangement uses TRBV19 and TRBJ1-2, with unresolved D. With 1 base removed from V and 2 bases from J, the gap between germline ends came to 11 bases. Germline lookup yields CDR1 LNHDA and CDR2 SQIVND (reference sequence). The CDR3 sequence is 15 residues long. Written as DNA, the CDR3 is TGTGCCAGTAGTATAGCAGAACGGAGGAACTATGGCTACACCTTC. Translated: CASSIAERRNYGYTF.

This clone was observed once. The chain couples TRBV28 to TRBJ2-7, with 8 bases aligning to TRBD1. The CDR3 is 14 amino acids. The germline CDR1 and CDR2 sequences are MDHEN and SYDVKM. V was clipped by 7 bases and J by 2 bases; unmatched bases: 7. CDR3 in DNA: TGTGCCAGCACCCCGACAGGGGTGACCTACGAGCAGTACTTC. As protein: CASTPTGVTYEQYF. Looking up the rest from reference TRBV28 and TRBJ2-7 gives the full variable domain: DVKVTQSSRYLVKRTGEKVFLECVQDMDHENMFWYRQDPGLGLRLIYFSYDVKMKEKGDIPEGYSVSREKKERFSLILESASTNQTSMYLCASTPTGVTYEQYFGPGTRLTVT.

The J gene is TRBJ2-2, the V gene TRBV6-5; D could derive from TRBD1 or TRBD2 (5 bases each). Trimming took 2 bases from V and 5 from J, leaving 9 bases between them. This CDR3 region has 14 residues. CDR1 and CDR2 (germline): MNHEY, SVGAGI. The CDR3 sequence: CASSYGGGTGELFF. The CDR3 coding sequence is TGTGCCAGCAGTTACGGGGGTGGTACCGGGGAGCTGTTTTTT.

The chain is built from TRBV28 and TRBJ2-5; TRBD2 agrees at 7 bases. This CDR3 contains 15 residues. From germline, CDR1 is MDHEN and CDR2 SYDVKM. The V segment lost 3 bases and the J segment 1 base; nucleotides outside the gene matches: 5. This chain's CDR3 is CASSLYVAGQETQYF. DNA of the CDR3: TGTGCCAGCAGTTTGTACGTAGCGGGCCAAGAGACCCAGTACTTC.

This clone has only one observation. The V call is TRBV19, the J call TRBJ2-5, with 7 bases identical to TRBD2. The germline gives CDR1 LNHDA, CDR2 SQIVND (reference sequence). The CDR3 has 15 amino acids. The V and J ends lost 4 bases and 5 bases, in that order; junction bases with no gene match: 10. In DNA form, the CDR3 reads TGTGCCAGTAGTAAGCGGGGCCCGGCCTGGGAGACCCAGTACTTC. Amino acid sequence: CASSKRGPAWETQYF.

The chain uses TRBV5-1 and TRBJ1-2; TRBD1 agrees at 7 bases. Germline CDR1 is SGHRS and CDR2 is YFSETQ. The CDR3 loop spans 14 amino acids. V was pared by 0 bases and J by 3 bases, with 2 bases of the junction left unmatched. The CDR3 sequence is CASSLGTGDYGYTF. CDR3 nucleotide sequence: TGCGCCAGCAGCTTGGGCACAGGGGACTATGGCTACACCTTC. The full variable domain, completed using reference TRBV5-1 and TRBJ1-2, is KAGVTQTPRYLIKTRGQQVTLSCSPISGHRSVSWYQQTPGQGLQFLFEYFSETQRNKGNFPGRFSGRQFSNSRSEMNVSTLELGDSALYLCASSLGTGDYGYTFGSGTRLTVV.

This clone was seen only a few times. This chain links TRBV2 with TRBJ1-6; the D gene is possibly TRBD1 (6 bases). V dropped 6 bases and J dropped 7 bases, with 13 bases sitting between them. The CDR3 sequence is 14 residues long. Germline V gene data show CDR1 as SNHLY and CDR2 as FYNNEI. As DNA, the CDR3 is TGTGCCAGCAGGACCCAGGGGAGGAATTCACCCCTCCACTTT. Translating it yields CASRTQGRNSPLHF.